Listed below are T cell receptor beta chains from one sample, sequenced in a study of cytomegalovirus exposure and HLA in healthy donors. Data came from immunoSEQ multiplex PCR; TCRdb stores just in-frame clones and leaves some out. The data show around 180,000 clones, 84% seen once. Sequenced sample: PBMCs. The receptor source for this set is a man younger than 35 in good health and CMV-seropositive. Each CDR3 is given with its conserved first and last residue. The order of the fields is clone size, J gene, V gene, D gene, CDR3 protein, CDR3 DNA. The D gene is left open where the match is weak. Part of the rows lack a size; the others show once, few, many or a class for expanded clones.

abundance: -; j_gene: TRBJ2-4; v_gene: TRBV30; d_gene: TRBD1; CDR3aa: CAWSPGGDIQYF; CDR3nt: TGTGCCTGGAGTCCAGGGGGAGACATTCAGTACTTC
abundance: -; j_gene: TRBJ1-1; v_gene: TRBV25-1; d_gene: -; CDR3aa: CATLGVGGTEAFF; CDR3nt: TGTGCCACCCTAGGGGTGGGGGGTACTGAAGCTTTCTTT
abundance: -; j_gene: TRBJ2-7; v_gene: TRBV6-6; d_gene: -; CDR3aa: CASREEGAPLWEQYF; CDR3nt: TGTGCCAGCAGGGAGGAGGGGGCCCCGCTCTGGGAGCAGTACTTC
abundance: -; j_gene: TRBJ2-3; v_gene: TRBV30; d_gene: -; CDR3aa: CAWSVEGFPAPSTDTQYF; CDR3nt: TGTGCCTGGAGTGTAGAGGGATTCCCGGCCCCTAGCACAGATACGCAGTATTTT
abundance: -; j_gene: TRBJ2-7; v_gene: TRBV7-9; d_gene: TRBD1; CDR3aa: CASSPRTGAYEQYF; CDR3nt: TGTGCCAGCAGCCCTCGGACAGGGGCCTACGAGCAGTACTTC
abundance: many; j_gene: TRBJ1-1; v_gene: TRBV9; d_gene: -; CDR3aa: CASSRQVNTEAFF; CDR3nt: TGTGCCAGCAGCCGACAGGTGAACACTGAAGCTTTCTTT
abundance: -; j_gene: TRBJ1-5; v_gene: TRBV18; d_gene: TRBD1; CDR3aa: CASSRTGVDQPQHF; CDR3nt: TGTGCCAGCTCGAGGACAGGAGTGGATCAGCCCCAGCATTTT
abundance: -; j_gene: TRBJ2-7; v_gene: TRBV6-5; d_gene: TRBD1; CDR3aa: CASSKGQGTYEQYF; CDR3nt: TGTGCCAGCAGCAAGGGACAGGGCACGTACGAGCAGTACTTC
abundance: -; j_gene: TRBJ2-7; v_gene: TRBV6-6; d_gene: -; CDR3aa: CASSPFESSSYEQYF; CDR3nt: TGTGCCTCCTCCCCTTTTGAATCGAGCTCCTACGAGCAGTACTTC
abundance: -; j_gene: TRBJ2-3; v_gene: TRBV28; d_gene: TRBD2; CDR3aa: CASRLPGLVIDTQYF; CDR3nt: TGTGCCAGCAGGCTACCGGGACTAGTAATAGATACGCAGTATTTT
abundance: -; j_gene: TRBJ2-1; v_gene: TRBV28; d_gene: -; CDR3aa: CASSLQDEQFF; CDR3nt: TGTGCCAGCAGTTTACAGGATGAGCAGTTCTTC
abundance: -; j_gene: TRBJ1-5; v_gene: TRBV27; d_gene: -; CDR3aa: CASSFDSLGQPQHF; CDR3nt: TGTGCCAGCAGTTTCGACAGTCTCGGGCAGCCCCAGCATTTT
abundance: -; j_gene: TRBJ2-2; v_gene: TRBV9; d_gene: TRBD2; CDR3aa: CASSVGSGSSGELFF; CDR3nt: TGTGCCAGCAGCGTGGGTAGCGGGAGTTCCGGGGAGCTGTTTTTT
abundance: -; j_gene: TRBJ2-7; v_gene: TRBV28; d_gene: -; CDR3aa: CASSQPGEGYEQYF; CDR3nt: TGTGCCAGCAGCCAGCCGGGAGAAGGGTACGAGCAGTACTTC
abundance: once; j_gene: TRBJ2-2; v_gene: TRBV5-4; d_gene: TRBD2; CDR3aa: CASSPGGGDAGELFF; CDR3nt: TGTGCCAGCAGCCCGGGCGGGGGGGATGCCGGGGAGCTGTTTTTT
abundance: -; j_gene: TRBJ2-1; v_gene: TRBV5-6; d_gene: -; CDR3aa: CASNERVGGTSSYNEQFF; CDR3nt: TGTGCCAGCAACGAAAGAGTTGGCGGGACGAGCTCCTACAATGAGCAGTTCTTC
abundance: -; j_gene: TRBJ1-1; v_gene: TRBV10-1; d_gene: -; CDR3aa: CASSELEGDDTEAFF; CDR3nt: TGCGCCAGCAGTGAGCTGGAAGGGGATGACACTGAAGCTTTCTTT
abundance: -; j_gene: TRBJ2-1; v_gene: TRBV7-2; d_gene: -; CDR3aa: CASSLGTTYNEQFF; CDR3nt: TGTGCCAGCAGCTTAGGGACTACCTACAATGAGCAGTTCTTC
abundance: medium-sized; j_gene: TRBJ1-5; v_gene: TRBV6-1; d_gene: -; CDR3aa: CASSEVVSGRNQPQHF; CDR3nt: TGTGCCAGCAGTGAAGTGGTCTCTGGGCGCAATCAGCCCCAGCATTTT
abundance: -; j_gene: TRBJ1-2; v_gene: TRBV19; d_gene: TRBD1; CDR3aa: CASIRTGGGSNYGYTF; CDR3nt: TGTGCCAGTATTCGGACAGGGGGCGGATCTAACTATGGCTACACCTTC
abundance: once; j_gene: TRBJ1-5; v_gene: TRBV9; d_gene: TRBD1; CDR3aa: CASSGDSSNQPQHF; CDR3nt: TGTGCCAGCAGCGGGGACAGCAGCAATCAGCCCCAGCATTTT
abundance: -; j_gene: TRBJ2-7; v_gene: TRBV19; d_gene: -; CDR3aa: CASMGRGARRSYEQYF; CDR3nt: TGTGCCAGTATGGGACGGGGGGCGAGGAGATCCTACGAGCAGTACTTC
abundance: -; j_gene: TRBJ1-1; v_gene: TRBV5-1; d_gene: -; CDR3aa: CASSLGGGANTEAFF; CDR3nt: TGCGCCAGCAGCTTGGGAGGGGGGGCGAACACTGAAGCTTTCTTT
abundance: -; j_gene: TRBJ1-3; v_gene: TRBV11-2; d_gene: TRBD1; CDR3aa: CASSLGTGTGNTIYF; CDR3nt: TGTGCCAGCAGCTTAGGGACAGGGACTGGAAACACCATATATTTT
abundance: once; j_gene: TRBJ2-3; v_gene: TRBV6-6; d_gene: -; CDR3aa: CASSYSSPGGTDTQYF; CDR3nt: TGTGCCAGCAGTTACTCGTCGCCCGGGGGCACAGATACGCAGTATTTT
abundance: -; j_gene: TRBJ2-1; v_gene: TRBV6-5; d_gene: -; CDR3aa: CASARGRGSSEQFF; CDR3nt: TGTGCCAGCGCAAGGGGGAGGGGGTCTAGTGAGCAGTTCTTC
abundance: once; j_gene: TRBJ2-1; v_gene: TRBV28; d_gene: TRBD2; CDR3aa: CASSLSPLLAGKTNEQFF; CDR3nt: TGTGCCAGCAGTTTATCCCCTCTGCTAGCGGGGAAGACGAATGAGCAGTTCTTC
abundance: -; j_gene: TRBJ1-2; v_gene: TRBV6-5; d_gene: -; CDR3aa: CASSSYEPWGYTF; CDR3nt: TGTGCCAGCAGTTCCTACGAGCCTTGGGGCTACACCTTC
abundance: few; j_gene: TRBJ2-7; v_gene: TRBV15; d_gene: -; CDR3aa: CATSRDFDEQYF; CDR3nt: TGTGCCACCAGCAGAGATTTCGACGAGCAGTACTTC
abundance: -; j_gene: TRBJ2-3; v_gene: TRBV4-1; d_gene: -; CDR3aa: CASSPTGHPRTDTQYF; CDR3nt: TGCGCCAGCAGCCCGACGGGACATCCCCGCACAGATACGCAGTATTTT
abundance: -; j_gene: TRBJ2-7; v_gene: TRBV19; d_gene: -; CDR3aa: CASSIYWGHTYEQYF; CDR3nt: TGTGCCAGTAGTATATATTGGGGGCACACCTACGAGCAGTACTTC
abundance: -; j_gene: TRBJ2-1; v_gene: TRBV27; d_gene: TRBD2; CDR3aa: CASRPVPGLAGLNEQFF; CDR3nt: TGTGCCAGCAGACCAGTTCCGGGACTAGCGGGCCTGAATGAGCAGTTCTTC
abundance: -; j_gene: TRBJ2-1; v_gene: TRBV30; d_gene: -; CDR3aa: CAWSQTARGWNEQFF; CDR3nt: TGTGCCTGGAGTCAGACTGCGAGAGGTTGGAATGAGCAGTTCTTC
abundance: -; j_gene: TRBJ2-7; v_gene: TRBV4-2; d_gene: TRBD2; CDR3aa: CASSQGTSGMTYEQYF; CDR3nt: TGTGCCAGCAGCCAAGGGACTAGCGGGATGACCTACGAGCAGTACTTC
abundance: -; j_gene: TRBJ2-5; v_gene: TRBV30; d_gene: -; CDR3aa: CAWRGGGGETQYF; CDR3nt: TGTGCCTGGAGGGGGGGAGGAGGAGAGACCCAGTACTTC
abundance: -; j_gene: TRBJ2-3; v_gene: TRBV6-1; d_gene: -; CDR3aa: CASKGLGTDTQYF; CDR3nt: TGTGCCAGCAAGGGGCTAGGCACAGATACGCAGTATTTT
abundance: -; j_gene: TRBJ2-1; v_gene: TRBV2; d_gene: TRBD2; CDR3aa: CASSASGSSYNEQFF; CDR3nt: TGTGCCAGCAGCGCTAGCGGGAGCTCCTACAATGAGCAGTTCTTC
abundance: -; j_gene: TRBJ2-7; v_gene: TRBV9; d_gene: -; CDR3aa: CASSVGSVSYEQYF; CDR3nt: TGTGCCAGCAGCGTAGGGTCGGTTTCCTACGAGCAGTACTTC
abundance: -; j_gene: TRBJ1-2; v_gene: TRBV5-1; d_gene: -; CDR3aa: CASSLDRPKDGYTF; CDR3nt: TGCGCCAGCAGCTTGGACAGGCCTAAGGATGGCTACACCTTC
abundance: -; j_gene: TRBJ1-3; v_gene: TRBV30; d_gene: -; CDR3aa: CACLPLTGKRNTIYF; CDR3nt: TGTGCCTGCCTCCCTCTTACAGGGAAGAGAAACACCATATATTTT
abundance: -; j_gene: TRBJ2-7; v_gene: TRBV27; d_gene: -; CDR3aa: CARIKPWPLSYEQYF; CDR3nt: TGTGCCAGAATTAAACCTTGGCCTCTCTCCTACGAGCAGTACTTC
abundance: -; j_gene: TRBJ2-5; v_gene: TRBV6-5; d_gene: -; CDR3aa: CASSSRAFDETQYF; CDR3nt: TGTGCCAGCAGTTCCCGAGCCTTCGATGAGACCCAGTACTTC
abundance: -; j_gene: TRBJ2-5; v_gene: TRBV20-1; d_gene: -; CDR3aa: CSARDLSQYF; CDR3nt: TGCAGTGCTAGAGATCTGAGCCAGTACTTC
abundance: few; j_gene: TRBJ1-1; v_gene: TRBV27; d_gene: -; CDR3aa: CASSFGGGNTEAFF; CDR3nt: TGTGCCAGCAGTTTTGGCGGGGGGAACACTGAAGCTTTCTTT
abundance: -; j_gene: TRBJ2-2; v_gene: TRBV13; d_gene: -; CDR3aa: CASSLEAGITGELFF; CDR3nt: TGTGCCAGCAGCTTAGAAGCGGGTATAACCGGGGAGCTGTTTTTT
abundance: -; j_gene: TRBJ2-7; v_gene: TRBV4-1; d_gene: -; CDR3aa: CASSQVMARTYEQYF; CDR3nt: TGCGCCAGCAGCCAAGTGATGGCCAGAACCTACGAGCAGTACTTC
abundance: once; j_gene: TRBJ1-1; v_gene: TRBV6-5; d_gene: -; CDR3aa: CASSRADSPAEAFF; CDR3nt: TGTGCCAGCAGTCGCGCGGACTCTCCGGCTGAAGCTTTCTTT
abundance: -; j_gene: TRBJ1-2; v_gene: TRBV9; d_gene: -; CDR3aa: CASSVVGRSYGYTF; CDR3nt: TGTGCCAGCAGCGTAGTCGGCAGGTCCTATGGCTACACCTTC
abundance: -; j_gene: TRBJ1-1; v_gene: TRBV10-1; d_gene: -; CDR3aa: CASSSQGLNTEAFF; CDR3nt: TGCGCCAGCAGCAGTCAGGGGCTAAACACTGAAGCTTTCTTT
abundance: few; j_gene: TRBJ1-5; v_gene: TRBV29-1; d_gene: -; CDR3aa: CSVSRARNQPQHF; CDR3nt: TGCAGCGTTTCCAGGGCCCGCAATCAGCCCCAGCATTTT
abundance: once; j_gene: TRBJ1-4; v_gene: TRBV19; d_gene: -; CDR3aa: CASSPTGLGNEKLFF; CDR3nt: TGTGCCAGTAGTCCCACAGGATTGGGAAATGAAAAACTGTTTTTT